The T cell receptor beta chain under discussion was sequenced for a study of T-cell reconstitution after alpha-beta-depleted transplantation in children. It was with unique molecular identifiers that the TCRbeta library was prepared. TCRdb re-called the PCR reads through MiXCR, storing one row per CDR3 protein. The sample lists 450,000 to 550,000 distinct CDR3 sequences; over 9.5% were seen once. Turning to this clonotype: Its target is not known.

Findings of the study overall: T cells produced anew were the main source of T-cell counts and diversity one year after transplant. In patients about two months after transplant, alpha-beta T cells reportedly arose from several hundred expanded graft clones.

The CDR3 extends over 14 amino acids. After removal of 4 bases from V and 2 bases from J, the junction contained 7 bases not matched to a gene. Germline V gives CDR1 DFQATT, CDR2 SNEGSKA (reference sequence). This chain links TRBV20-1 with TRBJ2-7, with 8 bases that match TRBD1. The source material was PBMCs, mostly from graft donor cells, sampled 180 days after TCRalphabeta/CD19-depleted stem cell transplant. This clonotype was obtained from a female patient aged 2 to 10 who had a stem cell transplant for aplastic anemia, so the T cells may come from the graft donor. This CDR3 is CSATPRGQPYEQYF. The DNA for the CDR3 is TGCAGTGCTACCCCCAGGGGGCAGCCCTACGAGCAGTACTTC.